The T cell receptor beta chain under discussion was sequenced for a study of blood T cell repertoires in COVID-19. The CDR3 is 13 residues long. Germline trimming cut 4 bases from V and 9 bases from J; bases unmatched to any gene: 9. Germline CDR1 reads MNHEY; CDR2 reads SMNVEV (reference sequence). The protocol was immunoSEQ multiplex PCR, while the TCRdb copy is restricted to in-frame clones and leaves out a portion. The table lists roughly 70,000 clones, under 95% of them singletons, with approximately 4.8% in the top ten. J is TRBJ2-7 and V is TRBV27; TRBD2 matches 7 bases. The TCR was taken from a woman aged 55-69 years with active COVID-19. The sequencing sample was made of peripheral blood. Here the CDR3 DNA reads TGTGCCAGCAGTTCAACGGCGGGGGAATGGCAGTACTTC. Its protein is CASSSTAGEWQYF.